Sequencing of this T cell receptor (beta chain) was carried out in a study of OX40 agonist ivuxolimab in advanced cancers. Overall study findings and caveats: The CD4+ and CD8+ T cells in the blood had expanded clonally by week 6 at 0.1 to 3.0 mg/kg.

Regarding this clone: Its antigen is not identified.

The data were produced by immunoSEQ multiplex PCR, yet TCRdb's version contains in-frame clones alone and is incomplete. The table lists around 100,000 clones, over 75% of them singletons, with 2% to 3% in the top ten. The V end lost 2 bases, the J end lost 3 bases, and 10 bases lay between the germline ends. The CDR3 is 14 amino acids. Germline-derived CDR1 and CDR2 are SGHRS and YFSETQ. The sequencing here drew on CD4+ or CD8+ T cells sorted from blood, taken in a trial of the OX40 agonist ivuxolimab. V is TRBV5-1 and J is TRBJ2-3; maybe TRBD1 (7 bases). This sequence was found in an adult with an advanced solid tumor such as melanoma, head and neck, liver or kidney cancer. The CDR3 loop reads CASSFSGGTDTQYF. CDR3 nucleotide sequence: TGCGCCAGCAGCTTTTCAGGGGGGACAGATACGCAGTATTTT.